This T cell receptor beta chain is drawn from a study of blood T cell repertoires in COVID-19. Study-wide context: In each case, the material was cDNA or gDNA derived from T cells, B-cell-depleted T cells, or PBMCs.

J gave up 3 bases and V 1 base, and 9 bases lay outside the gene matches. CDR1 and CDR2 (germline): LGHNA, YSLEER. CDR3 length: 18 amino acids. As processed by the authors: Reference gene primer amplification gave estimated nucleated cell counts. The protocol was immunoSEQ multiplex PCR, while the TCRdb copy is restricted to in-frame clones and leaves out a portion. V and J calls and clone size follow that table, whereas D and trimming were derived from the DNA. Of about 210,000 clones detected, roughly 82% appear once; the ten largest clones hold about 10%. Sequencing was performed on peripheral blood. This sequence originates from a man aged 50 to 59 with active or convalescent COVID-19. The chain combines TRBV4-3 with TRBJ2-3, with 11 bases matching TRBD2. CDR3 DNA sequence: TGCGCCAGCAGCCAAGTCCTAGCGGGAGGATGGGGTACAGATACGCAGTATTTT. It codes for CASSQVLAGGWGTDTQYF.